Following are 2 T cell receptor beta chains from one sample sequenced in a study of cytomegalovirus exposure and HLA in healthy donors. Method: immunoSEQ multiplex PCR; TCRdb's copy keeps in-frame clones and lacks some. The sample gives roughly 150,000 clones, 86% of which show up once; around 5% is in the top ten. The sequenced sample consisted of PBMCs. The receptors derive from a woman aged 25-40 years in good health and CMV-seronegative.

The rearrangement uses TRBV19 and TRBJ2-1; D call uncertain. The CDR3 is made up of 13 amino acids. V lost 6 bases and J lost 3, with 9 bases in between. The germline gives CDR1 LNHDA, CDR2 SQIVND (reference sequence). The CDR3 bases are TGTGCCAGTAGCAGGAGTGTCTACAATGAGCAGTTCTTC. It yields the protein CASSRSVYNEQFF.

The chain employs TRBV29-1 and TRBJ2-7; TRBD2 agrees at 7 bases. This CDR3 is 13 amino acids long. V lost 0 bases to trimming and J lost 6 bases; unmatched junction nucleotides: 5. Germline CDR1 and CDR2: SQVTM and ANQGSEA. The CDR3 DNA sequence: TGCAGCGTTGAAGATGGGGGGGAGGGCGAGCAGTACTTC. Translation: CSVEDGGEGEQYF.